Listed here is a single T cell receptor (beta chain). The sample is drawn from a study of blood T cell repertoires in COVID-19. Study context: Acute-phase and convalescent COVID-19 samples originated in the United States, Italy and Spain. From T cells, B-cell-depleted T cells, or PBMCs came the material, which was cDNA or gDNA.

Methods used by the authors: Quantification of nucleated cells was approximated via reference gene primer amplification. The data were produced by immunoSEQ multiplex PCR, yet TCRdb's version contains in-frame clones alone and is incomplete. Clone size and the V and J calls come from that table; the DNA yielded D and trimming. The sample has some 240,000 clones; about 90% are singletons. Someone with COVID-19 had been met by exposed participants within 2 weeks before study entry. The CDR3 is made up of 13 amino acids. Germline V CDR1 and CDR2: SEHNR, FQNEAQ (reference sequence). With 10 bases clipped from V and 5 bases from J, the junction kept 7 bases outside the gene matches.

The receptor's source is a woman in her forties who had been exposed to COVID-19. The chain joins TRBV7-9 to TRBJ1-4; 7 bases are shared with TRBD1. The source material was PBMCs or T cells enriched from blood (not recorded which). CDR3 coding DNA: TGTGCCACTAACCAGGGGGAAAATGAAAAACTGTTTTTT. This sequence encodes CATNQGENEKLFF.